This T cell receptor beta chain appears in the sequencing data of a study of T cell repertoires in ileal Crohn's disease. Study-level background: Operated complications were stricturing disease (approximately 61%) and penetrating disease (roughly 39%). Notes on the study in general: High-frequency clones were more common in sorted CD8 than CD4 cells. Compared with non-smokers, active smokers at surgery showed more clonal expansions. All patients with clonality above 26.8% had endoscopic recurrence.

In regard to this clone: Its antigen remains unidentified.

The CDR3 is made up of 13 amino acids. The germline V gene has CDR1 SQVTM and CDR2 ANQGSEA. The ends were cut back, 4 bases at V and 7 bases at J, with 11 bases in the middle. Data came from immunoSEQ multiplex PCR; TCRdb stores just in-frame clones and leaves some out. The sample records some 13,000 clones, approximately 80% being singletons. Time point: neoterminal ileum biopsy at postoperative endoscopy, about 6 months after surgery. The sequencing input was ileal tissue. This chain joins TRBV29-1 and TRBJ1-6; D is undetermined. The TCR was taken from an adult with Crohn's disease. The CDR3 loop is CSVAKTPNSPLHF. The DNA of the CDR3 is TGCAGCGTTGCAAAGACTCCGAATTCACCCCTCCACTTT.